Presented here are 26 T cell receptor beta chains from one specimen sequenced in a study of T-cell reconstitution after alpha-beta-depleted transplantation in children. The TCRbeta library was prepared with unique molecular identifiers. TCRdb re-analysed the PCR reads in MiXCR, keeping a single row per CDR3 protein. The repertoire holds around 270,000 distinct CDR3 sequences, with 10% as singletons. Sequencing used PBMCs, obtained before TCRalphabeta/CD19-depleted stem cell transplant. The receptor set was obtained from a boy under two years old with acute myeloid leukemia, due to receive a stem cell transplant.

This clonotype was picked up many times. The chain joins TRBV6-5 to TRBJ1-6, with D perhaps matching TRBD1 (5 bases). Trimming removed 2 bases from V and 8 bases from J, with 16 bases in between. Germline V gene data show CDR1 as MNHEY and CDR2 as SVGAGI. The CDR3 runs 16 residues. CDR3 region: CASSYLAGFRDSPLHF. The CDR3 DNA reads TGTGCCAGCAGTTACCTAGCAGGGTTTCGGGATTCACCCCTCCACTTT.

This clonotype was seen at least ten times. The chain employs TRBV6-5 and TRBJ2-7; D uncertain. The germline V and J ends were trimmed by 6 bases and 2 bases, with 11 bases remaining between them. The V gene's germline CDR1 is MNHEY and CDR2 SVGAGI. CDR3 length: 13 amino acids. The CDR3 spells CASRSISTYEQYF. The CDR3 nucleotides are TGTGCCAGCAGGTCGATATCCACCTACGAGCAGTACTTC.

This clonotype was detected many times. DNA of the CDR3: TGTGCCAGCAGTTTATCTCCGGGACAGAGAAGCACAGATACGCAGTATTTT. Amino acids: CASSLSPGQRSTDTQYF. The V gene is TRBV27, the J gene TRBJ2-3; TRBD1 matches at 7 bases. The ends lost 0 bases at V and 0 bases at J; junction bases unmatched: 6. This CDR3 region has 17 residues. Germline V gene data show CDR1 as MNHEY and CDR2 as SMNVEV (reference sequence).

This clonotype has at least ten counts. The J gene is TRBJ2-7, the V gene TRBV7-8; a possible D gene is TRBD2 (5 bases). CDR1 and CDR2 from the germline V gene are SGHVS and FQNEAQ. The V gene lost 2 bases and the J gene lost 7 bases, with 21 bases spanning the gap. This CDR3 is 16 amino acids long. The DNA for the CDR3 is TGTGCCAGCAGCTTATCATATGGGGAGTCGTCGGAGGAGCAGTACTTC. This encodes CASSLSYGESSEEQYF.

This clonotype has ten or more counts. CDR3 nucleotide sequence: TGTGCCACCTCAGGGGAACGGGACCAAGAGACCCAGTACTTC. Translated: CATSGERDQETQYF. V is TRBV21-1 and J is TRBJ2-5; whether TRBD1, the table's D call, matches the DNA was not checked. TRBV21-1 is reported as a pseudogene. This CDR3 is built from 14 residues.

This clonotype occurred many times. The V call is TRBV4-3, the J call TRBJ1-5; TRBD1 is a possible D gene (5 bases). CDR3 length: 16 residues. CDR1 LGHNA and CDR2 YSLEER come from the germline V gene. V was clipped by 0 bases and J by 7 bases, with 16 bases between them. Written as DNA, the CDR3 is TGCGCCAGCAGCCAAGATGACATAGCAGGGAACCAGCCCCAGCATTTT. Translated, it gives CASSQDDIAGNQPQHF.

In its sample, this clonotype was seen many times. The V and J genes are TRBV20-1 and TRBJ2-3; TRBD1 might be the D (6 bases). Trimming took 3 bases from V and 4 from J, leaving 14 bases between them. CDR1 and CDR2 (germline): DFQATT, SNEGSKA (reference sequence). The CDR3 consists of 14 residues. The CDR3, as DNA: TGCAGTGCTAGGGGGGCAGGGACCCCAGATACGCAGTATTTT. Encoded protein: CSARGAGTPDTQYF.

The rearrangement links TRBV20-1 to TRBJ2-7; D is undetermined. Trimming removed 3 bases from V and 2 bases from J, with 8 bases in between. The length of the CDR3 is 12 residues. Germline CDR1 reads DFQATT; CDR2 reads SNEGSKA (reference sequence). The CDR3 reads CSARGVPYEQYF. Written as DNA, the CDR3 is TGCAGTGCTAGGGGTGTCCCCTACGAGCAGTACTTC.

This chain connects TRBV28 to TRBJ2-7; D is tentatively TRBD1 or TRBD2 (5 bases each). The ends were cut back, 9 bases at V and 0 bases at J, with 18 bases in the middle. Germline lookup yields CDR1 MDHEN and CDR2 SYDVKM. The CDR3 consists of 15 residues. CDR3 amino acids: CASWDRTLSSYEQYF. The CDR3 region has the DNA TGTGCCAGTTGGGACCGAACCCTTTCCTCCTACGAGCAGTACTTC.

This clonotype was seen many times. The chain uses TRBV5-1 and TRBJ2-1; D gene ambiguous. The CDR3 runs 14 residues. Germline V gene lookup returns CDR1 SGHRS and CDR2 YFSETQ. Trimming cost V 0 bases and J 5 bases, with 9 bases left between them. The CDR3 nucleotides are TGCGCCAGCAGCTTGGGCTGGGAAGACAATGAGCAGTTCTTC. This sequence encodes CASSLGWEDNEQFF.

The genes are TRBV28 and TRBJ1-1, with unresolved D. Trimming took 2 bases from V and 0 from J, leaving 13 bases between them. The CDR3 is 16 residues long. Germline V gene data show CDR1 as MDHEN and CDR2 as SYDVKM. The CDR3 loop reads CASSLTPGVMNTEAFF. The CDR3 DNA reads as TGTGCCAGCAGTTTAACCCCGGGTGTCATGAACACTGAAGCTTTCTTT.

The chain joins TRBV7-3 to TRBJ1-3, with D hard to call. The CDR3 runs 13 residues. Germline CDR1 SGHTA, CDR2 FQGTGA. Deletions cut 3 bases from V and 3 bases from J, with 6 bases between. CDR3 region: CASSFDSGNTIYF. CDR3 nucleotide sequence: TGTGCCAGCAGCTTCGATAGTGGAAACACCATATATTTT.

This clonotype showed up many times. The CDR3: CASSLYPDYSVEELFF. The CDR3 coding sequence is TGTGCCAGCAGCTTATATCCCGACTATTCGGTGGAGGAGCTGTTTTTT. The J gene is TRBJ2-2, the V gene TRBV7-3; perhaps TRBD2 as D (5 bases). Between the trimmed V and J ends, which lost 2 bases and 10 bases, there was a span of 20 bases. Germline V CDR1 and CDR2: SGHTA, FQGTGA. The CDR3 consists of 16 residues.

V and J are TRBV4-3 and TRBJ2-3, with D possibly TRBD1 on 5 matching bases. The CDR3 contains 17 residues. The germline V gene encodes CDR1 LGHNA and CDR2 YSLEER. V dropped 1 base and J dropped 3 bases, with 17 bases sitting between them. CDR3 amino acids: CASSQADSSFGTDTQYF. For the CDR3, the DNA is TGCGCCAGCAGCCAAGCCGACAGTTCATTTGGAACAGATACGCAGTATTTT.

The V and J genes are TRBV11-2 and TRBJ2-1; 9 bases agree with TRBD1. After removal of 3 bases from V and 5 bases from J, the junction contained 5 bases not matched to a gene. Germline CDR1 is SGHAT and CDR2 is FQNNGV. This CDR3 region has 15 residues. The CDR3 sequence is CASSLTGTGNNEQFF. DNA for the CDR3: TGTGCCAGCAGCTTGACCGGGACAGGGAACAATGAGCAGTTCTTC.

Many counts were recorded for this clonotype. The chain recombines TRBV28 with TRBJ1-4; D is possibly TRBD1 (6 bases). This CDR3 region has 15 residues. V gave up 3 bases and J gave up 5 bases, with 13 bases separating them. The germline V gene encodes CDR1 MDHEN and CDR2 SYDVKM. This CDR3 is CASSLGARQNEKLFF. CDR3 bases: TGTGCCAGCAGTTTGGGGGCCCGACAAAATGAAAAACTGTTTTTT.

This clonotype occurred many times. The chain employs TRBV5-1 and TRBJ2-7; 8 bases are a match to TRBD1. The CDR3 extends over 15 amino acids. J lost 5 bases, V lost 4 bases, and 11 bases had no gene match. The germline CDR1 and CDR2 sequences are SGHRS and YFSETQ. CDR3 protein: CASSQLQGGADEQYF. CDR3 nucleotide sequence: TGCGCCAGCAGCCAATTACAGGGGGGAGCCGACGAGCAGTACTTC.

This clonotype was observed a handful of times. As DNA, the CDR3 is TGCAGTGCTAGAGATCCCGGACCTCTTAGGGGGAATTCACCCCTCCACTTT. Amino acid sequence: CSARDPGPLRGNSPLHF. The chain combines TRBV20-1 with TRBJ1-6; tentative D call: TRBD1 (6 bases). Germline loops: CDR1 DFQATT, CDR2 SNEGSKA (reference sequence). Trimming pared 0 bases from V and 7 bases from J, leaving 19 bases between. This CDR3 contains 17 residues.

The sample holds many counts of this clonotype. The chain recombines TRBV5-1 with TRBJ1-2; 7 bases are shared with TRBD1. CDR3 length equals 15 residues. The germline V gene has CDR1 SGHRS and CDR2 YFSETQ. V dropped 4 bases and J dropped 1; count of bases not matched to a gene: 7. Here the CDR3 reads CASSPGQAINYGYTF. CDR3 nucleotides: TGCGCCAGCAGCCCCGGACAGGCTATTAACTATGGCTACACCTTC. Combining the CDR3 with reference TRBV5-1 and TRBJ1-2 gives the whole variable domain KAGVTQTPRYLIKTRGQQVTLSCSPISGHRSVSWYQQTPGQGLQFLFEYFSETQRNKGNFPGRFSGRQFSNSRSEMNVSTLELGDSALYLCASSPGQAINYGYTFGSGTRLTVV.

This clonotype was counted many times. The chain links TRBV5-1 to TRBJ2-5; D may be TRBD1 (6 bases). Germline assignment: CDR1 SGHRS and CDR2 YFSETQ. The CDR3 totals 14 residues. V lost 4 bases and J 5 bases, leaving 15 bases between the germline ends. The CDR3 bases are TGCGCCAGCAGCACGTCAGGGGAGTGGGAGACCCAGTACTTC. It codes for CASSTSGEWETQYF.

This clonotype was seen at least ten times. J is TRBJ2-5 and V is TRBV20-1; no clear D gene. CDR1 DFQATT and CDR2 SNEGSKA come from the germline V gene (reference sequence). This CDR3 is 12 amino acids long. V dropped 6 bases and J dropped 3 bases, with 11 bases sitting between them. For the CDR3, the DNA is TGCAGTGCCAGACGGCATGAAGAGACCCAGTACTTC. This sequence encodes CSARRHEETQYF.

Many counts were recorded for this clonotype. The V call is TRBV12-3 or TRBV12-4, the J call TRBJ1-1; 9 nucleotides align to TRBD1. The V segment lost 7 bases and the J segment 4 bases; nucleotides outside the gene matches: 10. This CDR3 has 15 residues. CDR3 sequence: CASKLRDRVFTEAFF. Here the CDR3 DNA reads TGTGCCAGCAAACTCCGGGACAGGGTCTTCACTGAAGCTTTCTTT.

This clonotype has ten or more counts. CDR3: CASSQDYSGNNEQFF. The CDR3 nucleotides are TGTGCCAGCAGCCAAGATTATAGCGGGAACAATGAGCAGTTCTTC. V usage is TRBV3-1 and J usage is TRBJ2-1; TRBD2 matches at 8 bases. V lost 0 bases and J lost 5; bases outside the gene matches: 3. Per germline, CDR1 LGHDT and CDR2 YNNKEL (reference sequence). This CDR3 has 15 residues.

This clonotype has a count of ten or more. The genes are TRBV5-1 and TRBJ2-7, with TRBD2 identical over 10 bases. This CDR3 has 16 amino acids. The germline CDR1 and CDR2 sequences are SGHRS and YFSETQ. Trimming took 1 base from V and 2 from J; bases not matched to a gene: 6. The CDR3 DNA reads as TGCGCCAGCAGCTTGATACTAGCGGGAAGTCCCTACGAGCAGTACTTC. It is translated as CASSLILAGSPYEQYF.

This clonotype was found many times. V and J are TRBV20-1 and TRBJ2-1, with no clear D. The CDR3 is 10 amino acids. Looked up from germline, CDR1 is DFQATT and CDR2 is SNEGSKA (reference sequence). Trimming pared 5 bases from V and 3 bases from J, leaving 2 bases between. The CDR3 loop reads CSADYNEQFF. As DNA, the CDR3 is TGCAGTGCTGACTACAATGAGCAGTTCTTC.

This clonotype has at least ten counts. V is TRBV11-2 and J is TRBJ2-3; D not resolved. Germline assignment: CDR1 SGHAT and CDR2 FQNNGV. This CDR3 has 15 amino acids. V was cut by 3 bases and J by 3 bases, with 13 bases left in between. CDR3 in amino acids: CASSLIAHRTDTQYF. CDR3 DNA: TGTGCCAGCAGCTTGATCGCACATCGTACAGATACGCAGTATTTT.